This TCR beta chain was sequenced in a study of human T cells and chemical hapten exposure. Study in general: Variability of per-sample TCR yields stemmed mainly from small differences in pooled library volume. Study conclusions and caveats: There was no change with DPC sensitization in TCRs above 1 in 1000 frequency.

The starting material, unfractionated whole blood, was used for total RNA extraction. It was the library that attached unique molecular identifiers to individual cDNA molecules. Under the authors' procedure: TCRs per sample had a median of roughly 96,000 and ranged from 23,224 to 690,600. TCRdb reprocessed the 5' RACE reads via MiXCR and lists one record per CDR3 protein. The V and J calls here are based on TCRdb, not the publication. The repertoire holds about 81,000 distinct CDR3 sequences, with more than 7% as singletons. This clonotype came up many times. The antigen is unknown. The origin of this receptor is a male donor in good health.

The CDR3: CASSRLGTGGGNNQPQHF. The CDR3 nucleotides read TGTGCCAGCAGCCGCTTGGGGACAGGGGGCGGTAACAATCAGCCCCAGCATTTT. The chain has TRBV12-3 or TRBV12-4 and TRBJ1-5; 12 bases map to TRBD1. V shed 6 bases and J 3 bases; nucleotides not matched to a gene: 12. This CDR3 has 18 amino acids.